A selection of T cell receptor beta chains follows, all from one sample in a study of blood T cell repertoires in COVID-19. The method was immunoSEQ multiplex PCR; TCRdb's version includes in-frame clones alone and lacks a portion of them. Among about 200,000 clones listed, about 90% were seen once. The specimen was peripheral blood. All receptors come from a man aged 35 to 55 with active or convalescent COVID-19. Each CDR3 is given with its conserved first and last residue. Part of the rows lack a size; the others show once, few, many or a class for expanded clones.

v_call: TRBV3-1/TRBV3-2; j_call: TRBJ1-5; clone_size: .; cdr3_aa: CASSQGDQPQHF
v_call: TRBV6-1; j_call: TRBJ1-4; clone_size: .; cdr3_aa: CASREPGQGDTNEKLFF
v_call: TRBV4-1; j_call: TRBJ1-1; clone_size: .; cdr3_aa: CASSQDTWTGRTAFF
v_call: TRBV7-9; j_call: TRBJ1-2; clone_size: .; cdr3_aa: CASSDRDRVYGYTF
v_call: TRBV9; j_call: TRBJ2-3; clone_size: .; cdr3_aa: CASSPPTDTQYF
v_call: TRBV27; j_call: TRBJ1-5; clone_size: .; cdr3_aa: CASSLAADQPQHF
v_call: TRBV19; j_call: TRBJ2-3; clone_size: few; cdr3_aa: CASASWGSTDTQYF
v_call: TRBV27; j_call: TRBJ1-5; clone_size: once; cdr3_aa: CASSDSTGGPDQPQHF
v_call: TRBV3-1/TRBV3-2; j_call: TRBJ2-3; clone_size: .; cdr3_aa: CASKRDSTDTQYF
v_call: TRBV10-1; j_call: TRBJ2-1; clone_size: .; cdr3_aa: CASRGAGGYNEQFF
v_call: TRBV6-5; j_call: TRBJ1-2; clone_size: .; cdr3_aa: CASMRGQGMVDGYTF
v_call: TRBV4-1; j_call: TRBJ2-2; clone_size: .; cdr3_aa: CASSQVDRVGTGELFF
v_call: TRBV6-5; j_call: TRBJ1-5; clone_size: once; cdr3_aa: CASSLVGEAESGF
v_call: TRBV19; j_call: TRBJ1-2; clone_size: .; cdr3_aa: CASSSPGEDGYTF
v_call: TRBV5-1; j_call: TRBJ2-3; clone_size: .; cdr3_aa: CASSQGTATDTQYF
v_call: TRBV2; j_call: TRBJ2-7; clone_size: .; cdr3_aa: CASSDLTYEQYF
v_call: TRBV12-5; j_call: TRBJ1-1; clone_size: once; cdr3_aa: CASGLGGGTEAFF
v_call: TRBV5-1; j_call: TRBJ2-2; clone_size: .; cdr3_aa: CASSLGAGNTGELFF
v_call: TRBV10-3; j_call: TRBJ1-1; clone_size: .; cdr3_aa: CAISEAGTGLAFF
v_call: TRBV5-5; j_call: TRBJ2-1; clone_size: .; cdr3_aa: CASREGGPYLGNEQFF
v_call: TRBV5-4; j_call: TRBJ1-2; clone_size: .; cdr3_aa: CASSPGTGIFLYGYTF
v_call: TRBV19; j_call: TRBJ2-7; clone_size: .; cdr3_aa: CASTLTGSSYEQYF
v_call: TRBV14; j_call: TRBJ1-6; clone_size: .; cdr3_aa: CASSQGGGIKYSPLHF
v_call: TRBV7-9; j_call: TRBJ1-6; clone_size: .; cdr3_aa: CASSLQGLYSPLHF
v_call: TRBV19; j_call: TRBJ1-1; clone_size: .; cdr3_aa: CASSGTGEYTEAFF
v_call: TRBV28; j_call: TRBJ1-5; clone_size: .; cdr3_aa: CASSFESVGNQPQHF
v_call: TRBV9; j_call: TRBJ2-5; clone_size: .; cdr3_aa: CASSVGLAGGWETQYF
v_call: TRBV30; j_call: TRBJ2-1; clone_size: .; cdr3_aa: CAWSPSGSLNNEQFF
v_call: TRBV9; j_call: TRBJ2-1; clone_size: .; cdr3_aa: CASSITGQGEQFF
v_call: TRBV11-2; j_call: TRBJ2-5; clone_size: once; cdr3_aa: CASSYWTGKAETQYF
v_call: TRBV6-6; j_call: TRBJ2-1; clone_size: .; cdr3_aa: CASSPPGRPTGRTYNEQFF
v_call: TRBV7-9; j_call: TRBJ2-2; clone_size: few; cdr3_aa: CASSHRDSPNTGELFF
v_call: TRBV5-1; j_call: TRBJ1-4; clone_size: .; cdr3_aa: CASSLGQGSEKLFF
v_call: TRBV27; j_call: TRBJ2-1; clone_size: .; cdr3_aa: CASSTFAGLASHNEQFF
v_call: TRBV19; j_call: TRBJ1-1; clone_size: few; cdr3_aa: CASSIRGTGGTEAFF
v_call: TRBV27; j_call: TRBJ2-7; clone_size: once; cdr3_aa: CASSLVGALAYEQYF
v_call: TRBV6-2/TRBV6-3; j_call: TRBJ2-3; clone_size: .; cdr3_aa: CASSQRERGTDTQYF
v_call: TRBV4-1; j_call: TRBJ1-1; clone_size: once; cdr3_aa: CASSPKWGQINTEAFF
v_call: TRBV6-5; j_call: TRBJ2-5; clone_size: .; cdr3_aa: CASSYSPAGEAETQYF
v_call: TRBV6-1; j_call: TRBJ1-5; clone_size: .; cdr3_aa: CASSEEGLQGQQPQHF
v_call: TRBV29-1; j_call: TRBJ2-3; clone_size: .; cdr3_aa: CSAAGDGDTQYF
v_call: TRBV28; j_call: TRBJ1-4; clone_size: .; cdr3_aa: CASSSPGQGVSNEKLFF
v_call: TRBV7-8; j_call: TRBJ2-1; clone_size: .; cdr3_aa: CASSLVRAGGYNEQFF
v_call: TRBV4-1; j_call: TRBJ2-5; clone_size: .; cdr3_aa: CASSFQGQETQYF
v_call: TRBV6-4; j_call: TRBJ1-1; clone_size: once; cdr3_aa: CASSARGVDEAFF
v_call: TRBV5-3; j_call: TRBJ2-7; clone_size: .; cdr3_aa: CARSLAGGEGTATDEQYF
v_call: TRBV5-4; j_call: TRBJ2-1; clone_size: .; cdr3_aa: CASSFYRGQVENEQFF
v_call: TRBV19; j_call: TRBJ1-4; clone_size: few; cdr3_aa: CASTSLSDPGQKLFF
v_call: TRBV6-5; j_call: TRBJ1-6; clone_size: few; cdr3_aa: CASSYLDSVNSPLHF
v_call: TRBV6-5; j_call: TRBJ1-2; clone_size: .; cdr3_aa: CASSRGGYGYTF
v_call: TRBV7-9; j_call: TRBJ1-1; clone_size: .; cdr3_aa: CASRGEGEAFF
v_call: TRBV10-2; j_call: TRBJ1-1; clone_size: once; cdr3_aa: CVTNRENQNTEAFF
v_call: TRBV19; j_call: TRBJ1-6; clone_size: .; cdr3_aa: CASMMDRKRNSPLHF
v_call: TRBV5-4; j_call: TRBJ2-7; clone_size: .; cdr3_aa: CASSLAGGKSSYEQYF
v_call: TRBV27; j_call: TRBJ1-1; clone_size: .; cdr3_aa: CASSLQGGTEAFF
v_call: TRBV5-5; j_call: TRBJ2-7; clone_size: .; cdr3_aa: CASSLVDREYEQYF
v_call: TRBV5-4; j_call: TRBJ2-3; clone_size: .; cdr3_aa: CASSAVADTQYF
v_call: TRBV19; j_call: TRBJ1-1; clone_size: .; cdr3_aa: CASSIAGTGLTEAFF
v_call: TRBV2; j_call: TRBJ2-2; clone_size: once; cdr3_aa: CASRDYELFF